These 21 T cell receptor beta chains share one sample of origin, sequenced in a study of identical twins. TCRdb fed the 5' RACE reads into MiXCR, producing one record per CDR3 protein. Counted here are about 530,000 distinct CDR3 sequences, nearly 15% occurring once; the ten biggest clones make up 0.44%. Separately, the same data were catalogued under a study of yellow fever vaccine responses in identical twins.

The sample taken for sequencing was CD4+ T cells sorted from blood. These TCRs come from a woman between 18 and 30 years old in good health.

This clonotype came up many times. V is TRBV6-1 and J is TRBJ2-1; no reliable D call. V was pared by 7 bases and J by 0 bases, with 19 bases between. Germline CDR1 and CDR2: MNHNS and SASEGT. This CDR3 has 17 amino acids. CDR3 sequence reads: CASTPSRQVSSYNEQFF. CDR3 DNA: TGTGCCAGCACCCCCTCCCGGCAGGTCAGCTCCTACAATGAGCAGTTCTTC.

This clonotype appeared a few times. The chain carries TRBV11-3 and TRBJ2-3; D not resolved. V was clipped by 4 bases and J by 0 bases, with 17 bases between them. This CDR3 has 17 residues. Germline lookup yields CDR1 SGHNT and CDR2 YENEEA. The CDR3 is CASSSPYGATSTDTQYF. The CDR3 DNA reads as TGTGCCAGCAGCTCCCCATACGGAGCGACTAGCACAGATACGCAGTATTTT.

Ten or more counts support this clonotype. The CDR3 coding sequence is TGTGCCAGCAGCCACCCGACTAGTACCGATGAGCAGTTCTTC. Residues: CASSHPTSTDEQFF. V usage is TRBV12-3 or TRBV12-4 and J usage is TRBJ2-1; D may be TRBD2 (6 bases). V was cut by 6 bases and J by 8 bases, with 17 bases left in between. This CDR3 is built from 14 residues.

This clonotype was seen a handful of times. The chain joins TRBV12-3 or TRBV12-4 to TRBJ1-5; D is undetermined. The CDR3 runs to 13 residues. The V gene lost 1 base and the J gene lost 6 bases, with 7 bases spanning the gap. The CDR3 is CASSLGQSQPQHF. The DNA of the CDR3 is TGTGCCAGCAGTTTAGGGCAGAGTCAGCCCCAGCATTTT.

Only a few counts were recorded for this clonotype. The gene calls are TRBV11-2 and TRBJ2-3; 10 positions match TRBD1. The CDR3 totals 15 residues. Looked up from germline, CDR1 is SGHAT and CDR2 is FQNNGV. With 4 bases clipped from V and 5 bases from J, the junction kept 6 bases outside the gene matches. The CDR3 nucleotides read TGTGCCAGCAGCTCTCCGGGACAGGGGTTAGATACGCAGTATTTT. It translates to CASSSPGQGLDTQYF.

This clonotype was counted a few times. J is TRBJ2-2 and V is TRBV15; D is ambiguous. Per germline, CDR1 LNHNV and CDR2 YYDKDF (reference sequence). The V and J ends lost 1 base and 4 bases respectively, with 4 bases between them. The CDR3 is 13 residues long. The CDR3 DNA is TGTGCCACCAGCAGAGCGGGCACCGGGGAGCTGTTTTTT. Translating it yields CATSRAGTGELFF.

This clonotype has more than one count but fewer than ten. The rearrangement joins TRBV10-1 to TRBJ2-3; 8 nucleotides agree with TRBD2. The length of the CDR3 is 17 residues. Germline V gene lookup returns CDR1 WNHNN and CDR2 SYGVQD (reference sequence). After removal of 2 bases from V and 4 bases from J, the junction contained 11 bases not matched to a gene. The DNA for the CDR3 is TGCGCCAGCAGTGAGAACCCCAGCGGGAGCGGGGCAGATACGCAGTATTTT. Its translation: CASSENPSGSGADTQYF.

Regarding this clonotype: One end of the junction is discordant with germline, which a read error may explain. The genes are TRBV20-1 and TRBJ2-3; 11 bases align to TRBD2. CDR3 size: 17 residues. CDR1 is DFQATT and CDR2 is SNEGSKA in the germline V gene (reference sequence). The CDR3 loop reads CCARAIPGLADRYTQYF. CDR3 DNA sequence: TGCTGTGCTAGGGCTATCCCGGGACTAGCGGATAGATATACGCAGTATTTT.

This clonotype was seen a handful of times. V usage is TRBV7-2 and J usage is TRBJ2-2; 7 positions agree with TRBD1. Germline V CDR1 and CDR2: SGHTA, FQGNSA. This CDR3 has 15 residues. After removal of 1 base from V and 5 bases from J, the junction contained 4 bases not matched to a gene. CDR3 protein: CASSLVATGTGELFF. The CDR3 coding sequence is TGTGCCAGCAGCTTAGTAGCGACAGGGACCGGGGAGCTGTTTTTT.

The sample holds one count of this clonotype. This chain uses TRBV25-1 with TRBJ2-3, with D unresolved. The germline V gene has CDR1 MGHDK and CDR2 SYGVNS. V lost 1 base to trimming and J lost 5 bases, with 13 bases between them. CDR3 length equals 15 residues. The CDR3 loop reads CASSELELMEDTQYF. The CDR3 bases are TGTGCCAGCAGTGAATTGGAATTGATGGAAGATACGCAGTATTTT. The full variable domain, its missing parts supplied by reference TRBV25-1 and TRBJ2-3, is EADIYQTPRYLVIGTGKKITLECSQTMGHDKMYWYQQDPGMELHLIHYSYGVNSTEKGDLSSESTVSRIRTEHFPLTLESARPSHTSQYLCASSELELMEDTQYFGPGTRLTVL.

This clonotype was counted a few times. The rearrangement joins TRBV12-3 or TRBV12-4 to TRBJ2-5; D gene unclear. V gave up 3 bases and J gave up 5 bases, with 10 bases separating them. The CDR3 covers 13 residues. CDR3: CASSFLTPETQYF. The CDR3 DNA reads TGTGCCAGCAGTTTTCTTACGCCGGAGACCCAGTACTTC.

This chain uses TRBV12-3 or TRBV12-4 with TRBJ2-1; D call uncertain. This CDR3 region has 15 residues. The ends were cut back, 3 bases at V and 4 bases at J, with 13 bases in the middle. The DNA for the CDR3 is TGTGCCAGCAGTTTCACAACGCGAATTTACAATGAGCAGTTCTTC. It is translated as CASSFTTRIYNEQFF.

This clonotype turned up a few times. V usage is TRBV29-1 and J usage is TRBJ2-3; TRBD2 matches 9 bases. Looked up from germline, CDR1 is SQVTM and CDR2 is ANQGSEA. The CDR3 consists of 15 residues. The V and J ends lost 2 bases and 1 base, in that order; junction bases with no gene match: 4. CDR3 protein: CSVEPSGVGTDTQYF. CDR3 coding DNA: TGCAGCGTTGAACCTAGCGGGGTGGGCACAGATACGCAGTATTTT.

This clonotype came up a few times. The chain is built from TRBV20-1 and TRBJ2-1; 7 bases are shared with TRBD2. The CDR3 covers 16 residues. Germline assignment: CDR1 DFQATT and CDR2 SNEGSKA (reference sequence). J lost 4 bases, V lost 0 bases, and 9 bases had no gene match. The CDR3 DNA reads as TGCAGTGCTAGAGATCCCCCAGCGGGGAAATACAATGAGCAGTTCTTC. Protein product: CSARDPPAGKYNEQFF.

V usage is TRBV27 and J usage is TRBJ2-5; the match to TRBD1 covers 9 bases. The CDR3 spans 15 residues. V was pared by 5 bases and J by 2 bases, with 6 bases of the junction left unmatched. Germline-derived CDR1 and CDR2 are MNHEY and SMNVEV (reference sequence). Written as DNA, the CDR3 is TGTGCCAGCAGTGAGAGGGACAGGGCGCAAGAGACCCAGTACTTC. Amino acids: CASSERDRAQETQYF.

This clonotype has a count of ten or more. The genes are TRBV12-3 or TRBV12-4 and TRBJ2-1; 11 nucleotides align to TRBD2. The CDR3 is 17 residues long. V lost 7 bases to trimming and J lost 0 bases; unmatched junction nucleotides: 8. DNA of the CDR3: TGTGCCAGCACTGGGACTAGCGGTAGTTTCTCCTACAATGAGCAGTTCTTC. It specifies CASTGTSGSFSYNEQFF.

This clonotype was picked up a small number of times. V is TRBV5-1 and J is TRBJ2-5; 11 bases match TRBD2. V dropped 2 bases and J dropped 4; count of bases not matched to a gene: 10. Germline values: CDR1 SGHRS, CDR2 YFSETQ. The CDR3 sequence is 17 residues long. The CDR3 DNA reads TGCGCCAGCAGCTTTTCTAGCGGGAGGCGAGGGGTAGAGACCCAGTACTTC. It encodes CASSFSSGRRGVETQYF. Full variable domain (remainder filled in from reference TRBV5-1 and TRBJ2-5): KAGVTQTPRYLIKTRGQQVTLSCSPISGHRSVSWYQQTPGQGLQFLFEYFSETQRNKGNFPGRFSGRQFSNSRSEMNVSTLELGDSALYLCASSFSSGRRGVETQYFGPGTRLLVL.

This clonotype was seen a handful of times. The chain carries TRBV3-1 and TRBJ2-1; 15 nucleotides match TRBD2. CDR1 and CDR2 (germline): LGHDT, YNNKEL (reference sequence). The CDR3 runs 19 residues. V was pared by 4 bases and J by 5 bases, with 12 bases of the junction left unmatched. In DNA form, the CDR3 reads TGTGCCAGCAGCCGCAGGACTAGCGGGGGGGTTCAAGGCGACAATGAGCAGTTCTTC. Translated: CASSRRTSGGVQGDNEQFF.

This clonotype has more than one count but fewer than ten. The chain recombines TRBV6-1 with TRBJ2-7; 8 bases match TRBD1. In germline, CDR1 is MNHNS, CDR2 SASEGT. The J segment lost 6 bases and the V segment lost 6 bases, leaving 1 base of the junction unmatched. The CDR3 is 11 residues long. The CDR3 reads CASRDRGEQYV. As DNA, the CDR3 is TGTGCCAGCAGAGACAGGGGCGAGCAGTACGTC.

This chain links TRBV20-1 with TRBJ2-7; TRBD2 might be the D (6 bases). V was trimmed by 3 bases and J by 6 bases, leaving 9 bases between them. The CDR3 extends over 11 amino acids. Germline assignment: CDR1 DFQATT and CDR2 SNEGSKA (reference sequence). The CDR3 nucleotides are TGCAGTGCTAGGGAGGGATTCGAGCAGTACGTC. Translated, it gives CSAREGFEQYV.

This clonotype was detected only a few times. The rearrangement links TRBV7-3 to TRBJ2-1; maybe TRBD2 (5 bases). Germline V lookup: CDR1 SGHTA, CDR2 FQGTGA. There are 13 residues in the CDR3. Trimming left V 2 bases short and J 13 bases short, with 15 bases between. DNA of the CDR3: TGTGCCAGCAGCTTAGAACTCCGGACTGTTCAGTTCTTC. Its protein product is CASSLELRTVQFF.